This entry lists 3 T cell receptor beta chains sequenced from one sample in a study of blood T cell repertoires in COVID-19. Measured with immunoSEQ multiplex PCR; TCRdb has only the in-frame clones, and not every one. The repertoire holds 120,000 or so clones, with roughly 88% as singletons. Specimen: peripheral blood. Every receptor here comes from a man in his fifties with acute or convalescent COVID-19.

The V and J genes are TRBV11-3 and TRBJ2-1, with D uncertain. The CDR3 is 18 residues long. V was clipped by 5 bases and J by 0 bases, with 20 bases between them. The germline CDR1 and CDR2 sequences are SGHNT and YENEEA. The CDR3 is CASSAAVGILSSYNEQFF. The DNA for the CDR3 is TGTGCCAGCAGCGCAGCAGTGGGCATCCTATCCTCCTACAATGAGCAGTTCTTC. The variable domain in full, with the rest retrieved from reference TRBV11-3 and TRBJ2-1, is EAGVVQSPRYKIIEKKQPVAFWCNPISGHNTLYWYLQNLGQGPELLIRYENEEAVDDSQLPKDRFSAERLKGVDSTLKIQPAELGDSAVYLCASSAAVGILSSYNEQFFGPGTRLTVL.

This chain links TRBV6-2 or TRBV6-3 with TRBJ2-7; D is ambiguous. This CDR3 has 11 amino acids. Deletions cut 4 bases from V and 2 bases from J, with 3 bases between. The germline V gene has CDR1 MNHEY and CDR2 SVGEGT. The CDR3 protein is CASSSTYEQYF. CDR3 bases: TGTGCCAGCAGTTCCACCTACGAGCAGTACTTC.

The gene calls are TRBV6-6 and TRBJ2-6; D is undetermined. The germline CDR1 and CDR2 sequences are MNHNY and SVGAGI (reference sequence). The CDR3 sequence is 16 residues long. The V and J ends lost 4 bases and 0 bases respectively, with 10 bases between them. CDR3 nucleotides: TGTGCCAGCAGTTGGTTGCTGAGCTCTGGGGCCAACGTCCTGACTTTC. This gives the protein CASSWLLSSGANVLTF.